This entry is about one T cell receptor (beta chain). These data originate in a study of cytomegalovirus exposure and HLA in healthy donors. The PCR made use of 60 Vbeta and 13 Jbeta primers. Generated by immunoSEQ multiplex PCR, the TCRdb table keeps only in-frame clones and is missing some. In the table there are under 150,000 clones, around 74% of which are singletons. The sequencing input was PBMCs. The sequence derives from a woman younger than 35 in good health and CMV-seronegative.

The CDR3 coding sequence is TGTGCCAGCAGCAGATTGGGACAGGATAATTCACCCCTCCACTTT. Protein sequence: CASSRLGQDNSPLHF. The gene calls are TRBV7-9 and TRBJ1-6, with 8 bases lining up with TRBD1. Germline CDR1 SEHNR, CDR2 FQNEAQ (reference sequence). The CDR3 is 15 residues long. V shed 5 bases and J 5 bases; nucleotides not matched to a gene: 5.